These 8 T cell receptor beta chains came from one sample sequenced in a study of cytomegalovirus exposure and HLA in healthy donors. PCR was performed using 60 Vbeta and 13 Jbeta primers. Here immunoSEQ multiplex PCR was the method, and the copy in TCRdb shows in-frame clones only, minus some. The profile covers about 200,000 clones, with roughly 80% appearing a single time and 1.7% taken by the ten largest. Input material: PBMCs. These receptor sequences come from a man aged 50-60 years in good health and CMV-seronegative.

The V gene is TRBV4-1, the J gene TRBJ1-1, with TRBD1 as a possible D gene (5 bases). V gave up 1 base and J gave up 4 bases, with 16 bases separating them. The V gene's germline CDR1 is MGHRA and CDR2 YSYEKL. The CDR3 has 16 amino acids. The CDR3 region is CASSQATGVWGTEAFF. For the CDR3, the DNA is TGCGCCAGCAGCCAAGCAACGGGGGTATGGGGCACTGAAGCTTTCTTT.

V usage is TRBV28 and J usage is TRBJ2-1, with 10 bases matching TRBD1. Germline V gene sequence: CDR1 MDHEN, CDR2 SYDVKM. Trimming removed 1 base from V and 3 bases from J; junction bases left unmatched: 9. This CDR3 has 18 residues. As DNA, the CDR3 is TGTGCCAGCAGTTTATCGGTGGGGACAGGGGTCGACTACAATGAGCAGTTCTTC. Its protein product is CASSLSVGTGVDYNEQFF. Using reference TRBV28 and TRBJ2-1 for the parts outside the CDR3, the full variable domain is DVKVTQSSRYLVKRTGEKVFLECVQDMDHENMFWYRQDPGLGLRLIYFSYDVKMKEKGDIPEGYSVSREKKERFSLILESASTNQTSMYLCASSLSVGTGVDYNEQFFGPGTRLTVL.

This clone was detected only a few times. Other DNA sequences from this sample encode an identical CDR3 as well. The V and J genes are TRBV6-6 and TRBJ1-5, with 7 bases matching TRBD1. The germline V gene has CDR1 MNHNY and CDR2 SVGAGI (reference sequence). The CDR3 runs 14 residues. V trimming: 0 bases; J trimming: 7 bases; junction bases outside the gene matches: 3. The CDR3 sequence: CASSYSTGSQPQHF. DNA of the CDR3: TGTGCCAGCAGTTACTCGACAGGGAGCCAGCCCCAGCATTTT.

The V and J genes are TRBV5-6 and TRBJ2-5; D possibly corresponds to TRBD2 (6 bases). The CDR3 runs to 17 residues. Trimming removed 0 bases at V and 5 bases at J, with 20 bases between. Looked up from germline, CDR1 is SGHDT and CDR2 is YYEEEE. The CDR3 region is CASSLVSVGGFGETQYF. In DNA form, the CDR3 reads TGTGCCAGCAGCTTGGTCTCTGTTGGGGGGTTCGGTGAGACCCAGTACTTC.

The V call is TRBV4-1, the J call TRBJ2-7; D perhaps matches TRBD2 (7 bases). The CDR3 is 14 amino acids. Germline-derived CDR1 and CDR2 are MGHRA and YSYEKL. V gave up 4 bases and J gave up 5 bases, with 15 bases separating them. CDR3 region: CASSLKGGQDEQYF. CDR3 bases: TGCGCCAGCAGCCTCAAGGGGGGGCAGGACGAGCAGTACTTC.

J is TRBJ2-3 and V is TRBV29-1; D is perhaps TRBD2 (6 bases). The CDR3 is 14 amino acids. Germline values: CDR1 SQVTM, CDR2 ANQGSEA. Trimming took off 7 bases at V and 4 bases at J, with 18 bases between the two ends. The CDR3 here is CSAPRGSSADTQYF. The CDR3 DNA reads as TGCAGCGCTCCCCGGGGTTCTAGCGCAGATACGCAGTATTTT.

This chain connects TRBV28 to TRBJ1-4; TRBD1 aligns across 10 bases. This CDR3 has 15 residues. Per the germline V gene, CDR1 is MDHEN and CDR2 is SYDVKM. The V gene end was trimmed by 5 bases and the J gene end by 7 bases; junction bases not matched to a gene: 7. CDR3 nucleotide sequence: TGTGCCAGCAGTGACAGGGGGCGAAGGATTGAAAAACTGTTTTTT. Translating gives CASSDRGRRIEKLFF.

The chain carries TRBV6-4 and TRBJ1-1, with D maybe TRBD1 (6 bases). CDR1 and CDR2 (germline): MRHNA, SNTAGT. This CDR3 contains 11 residues. V was cut by 11 bases and J by 6 bases, with 13 bases left in between. The CDR3 DNA reads as TGTGCCGGTGATGGGGGCCCTGAAGCTTTCTTT. This encodes CAGDGGPEAFF.